The T cell receptor (beta chain) under discussion was sequenced for a study of tumor-infiltrating lymphocytes in primary liver carcinoma. Overall study findings and caveats: Less overlap was seen in tumor-adjacent and tumor-blood pairs than in tumor region pairs.

The CDR3 is 12 amino acids. CDR1 is SQVTM, CDR2 ANQGSEA, per germline. Remarks on this clonotype: Its antigen is still unknown. A read error may produce the germline difference seen at one junction end.

A primer in the constant region served to generate TCR beta cDNA from roughly 450 ng of total RNA. Libraries for TCR beta were built through three nested multiplex PCR rounds, which together made up a slightly modified ARM-PCR procedure. PCR rounds one and two used TRBV1-TRBV30 forward primers with a C-beta reverse primer for approximately 11 cycles each. TCRdb re-called the multiplex PCR reads with MiXCR, one entry per CDR3 protein. The sample consists of some 50,000 distinct CDR3 sequences, around 64% of them appearing once. It was from 20-30 mg of unsorted bulk tissue that RNA and DNA were co-extracted.

This sequence was found in a man aged 35 to 55 with primary liver carcinoma and hepatitis B virus infection. The specimen sequenced was liver tumor tissue from sampling region 5. Noted subset: tumor region T5, tumor centre. The gene calls are TRBV29-1 and TRBJ2-7; D may be TRBD2 (6 bases). DNA for the CDR3: TGTAGCTCGTGGCTAAATTCGGGAGATCAGTACTTC. This translates into CSSWLNSGDQYF.